This T cell receptor (beta chain) came from a study of Graves' ophthalmopathy and Graves' hyperthyroidism. The CDR3 has 14 residues. The V and J ends lost 9 bases and 5 bases, in that order; junction bases with no gene match: 10. Looked up from germline, CDR1 is MNHNS and CDR2 is SASEGT. From RNA, the CDR3 regions of TCR beta chains were amplified and sequenced. The first-round RT-PCR employed HTBI primers together with the Qiagen OneStep RT-PCR kit. A multiplex PCR was then performed as the second round. Each CDR3 protein is one row after TCRdb ran MiXCR on the multiplex PCR reads. Among roughly 400,000 distinct CDR3 sequences listed, 15% to 20% were seen once.

The V and J genes are TRBV6-1 and TRBJ2-4, with TRBD1 matching over 7 bases. This receptor was obtained from a woman between 18 and 30 years old with Graves' ophthalmopathy. Sequenced material: peripheral blood. DNA for the CDR3: TGTGCCAGTTCCACGCACGGGACAGAAAACATTCAGTACTTC. It is translated as CASSTHGTENIQYF.